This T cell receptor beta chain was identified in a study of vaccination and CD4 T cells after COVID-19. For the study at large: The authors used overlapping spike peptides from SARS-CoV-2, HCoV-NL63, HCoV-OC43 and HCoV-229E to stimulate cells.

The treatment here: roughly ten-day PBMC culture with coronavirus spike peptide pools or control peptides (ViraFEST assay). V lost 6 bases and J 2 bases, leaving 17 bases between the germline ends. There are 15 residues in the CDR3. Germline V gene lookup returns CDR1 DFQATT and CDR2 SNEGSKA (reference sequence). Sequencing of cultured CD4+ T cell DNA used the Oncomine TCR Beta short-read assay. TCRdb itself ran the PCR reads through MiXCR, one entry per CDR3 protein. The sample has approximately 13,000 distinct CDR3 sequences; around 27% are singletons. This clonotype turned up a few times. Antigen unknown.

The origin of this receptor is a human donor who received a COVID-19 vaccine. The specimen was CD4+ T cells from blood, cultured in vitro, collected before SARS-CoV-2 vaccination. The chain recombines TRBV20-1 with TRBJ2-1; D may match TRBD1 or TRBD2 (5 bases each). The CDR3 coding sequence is TGCAGTGCCCACTCCCGGGACGAGGCCTACAATGAGCAGTTCTTC. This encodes CSAHSRDEAYNEQFF.